This TCR beta chain stems from a study of blood T cell repertoires in COVID-19. Turning to the study itself: The study drew acute and convalescent COVID-19 samples from the United States, Italy and Spain. The cDNA or gDNA used as material had been derived from T cells, B-cell-depleted T cells, or PBMCs.

In the original workflow: Reference gene primer amplification in the assay estimated nucleated cell counts. Sequencing was performed with immunoSEQ multiplex PCR; in TCRdb, only in-frame clones are kept and a portion is missing. The V and J calls and the clone size are those of that table, but D and trimming were determined from the DNA. The profile shows roughly 52,000 clones, around 90% of them singletons. The sequence was obtained from a woman aged 80 or over with acute or convalescent COVID-19. Source material: peripheral blood.

The CDR3 region is CASSPELAGAQYF. DNA of the CDR3: TGTGCCAGCTCCCCAGAACTAGCGGGGGCGCAGTATTTT. The rearrangement links TRBV18 to TRBJ2-3; 11 positions match TRBD2. The CDR3 covers 13 residues. V was pared by 6 bases and J by 10 bases, with 6 bases of the junction left unmatched. Looked up from germline, CDR1 is KGHSH and CDR2 is LQKENI.